These 18 T cell receptor beta chains originate from one sample sequenced in a study of neurological immune-mediated disorders. MiXCR was run by TCRdb on the 5' RACE reads, yielding one entry per CDR3 protein. The sample lists approximately 38,000 distinct CDR3 sequences; 2.5% were seen once. The sample taken for sequencing was PBMCs. The receptors were sampled from a man aged 50 to 60 with multiple sclerosis.

This clonotype was picked up many times. The chain carries TRBV7-9 and TRBJ2-3, with 11 positions matching TRBD1. Germline values: CDR1 SEHNR, CDR2 FQNEAQ (reference sequence). The CDR3 length is 16 residues. The trim removed 5 bases at V and 4 bases at J, leaving 8 bases unmatched. CDR3 in amino acids: CASSPGQGAFADTQYF. The CDR3 nucleotides are TGTGCCAGCAGCCCAGGACAGGGGGCGTTCGCAGATACGCAGTATTTT.

This clonotype is medium-sized in the sample. This chain connects TRBV20-1 to TRBJ2-3, with TRBD2 matching 12 bases. The CDR3 consists of 14 residues. J lost 2 bases, V lost 5 bases, and 2 bases had no gene match. The germline CDR1 and CDR2 sequences are DFQATT and SNEGSKA (reference sequence). CDR3 sequence: CSAGLAGNTDTQYF. The CDR3 bases are TGCAGTGCTGGACTAGCGGGGAACACAGATACGCAGTATTTT.

This clonotype has a count of ten or more. The chain couples TRBV5-1 to TRBJ2-1; D perhaps matches TRBD1 (6 bases). Germline V lookup: CDR1 SGHRS, CDR2 YFSETQ. The CDR3 contains 15 residues. V lost 1 base, J lost 10 bases, and 18 bases lay in between. CDR3 loop: CASSLQGTTLVEQFF. The CDR3 nucleotides read TGCGCCAGCAGCTTGCAGGGGACAACCCTAGTCGAGCAGTTCTTC.

This clonotype was seen many times. V gene TRBV5-1 combines with J gene TRBJ2-1, with 7 bases matching TRBD2. Germline V gene lookup returns CDR1 SGHRS and CDR2 YFSETQ. The CDR3 sequence is 16 residues long. V was pared by 4 bases and J by 7 bases, with 14 bases of the junction left unmatched. CDR3 amino acids: CASSPQVAGVENEQFF. For the CDR3, the DNA is TGCGCCAGCAGCCCACAGGTGGCGGGGGTCGAGAATGAGCAGTTCTTC.

This clonotype was counted many times. The chain employs TRBV27 and TRBJ2-3; TRBD2 matches 8 bases. The germline gives CDR1 MNHEY, CDR2 SMNVEV (reference sequence). J gave up 11 bases and V 6 bases, and 7 bases lay outside the gene matches. CDR3 size: 12 residues. The CDR3 DNA reads as TGTGCCAGCAGCGGAAGCGGGGGCAGGCAGTATTTT. This encodes CASSGSGGRQYF.

This clonotype was observed many times. This rearrangement joins TRBV20-1 to TRBJ2-3; tentatively, D is TRBD2 (5 bases). Germline CDR1 DFQATT, CDR2 SNEGSKA (reference sequence). The CDR3 runs 17 residues. Trimming shortened V by 0 bases and J by 4 bases, and 20 bases separated the two germline ends. The CDR3 nucleotides are TGCAGTGCTAGAGATAGCGTACCTGACGGGGAGTCAGATACGCAGTATTTT. As protein: CSARDSVPDGESDTQYF.

This clonotype was counted ten times or more. A read error may produce the germline difference seen at one junction end. This chain uses TRBV14 with TRBJ1-6, with D unclear. There are 16 residues in the CDR3. Germline-derived CDR1 and CDR2 are SGHDN and FVKESK. The CDR3 is CASSLGQDPIGSPLNF. CDR3 bases: TGTGCCAGCAGCCTTGGGCAGGACCCCATCGGATCACCCCTCAACTTT.

In its sample, this clonotype was seen a few times. Just one base apart from a much larger clone, this may be a read error. The V call is TRBV27, the J call TRBJ2-1, with D perhaps matching TRBD1 or TRBD2 (5 bases each). Germline CDR1 and CDR2: MNHEY and SMNVEV (reference sequence). Trimming shortened V by 4 bases and J by 6 bases, and 16 bases separated the two germline ends. This CDR3 comprises 15 residues. The CDR3 loop reads CASSSGTTTFNEQFF. The CDR3 bases are TGTGCCAGCAGTTCCGGGACGACCACGTTCAATGAGCAGTTCTTC.

This clonotype showed up many times. This rearrangement joins TRBV15 to TRBJ2-2, with TRBD1 identical over 7 bases. Germline V lookup: CDR1 LNHNV, CDR2 YYDKDF (reference sequence). This CDR3 is built from 15 residues. V lost 5 bases and J lost 1; bases outside the gene matches: 4. This CDR3 is CATSRRQGNTGELFF. CDR3 nucleotide sequence: TGTGCCACCAGCCGGAGACAGGGGAACACCGGGGAGCTGTTTTTT.

There are many counts of this clonotype. The V and J genes are TRBV12-3 or TRBV12-4 and TRBJ2-5; TRBD2 is a possible D gene (6 bases). V lost 3 bases and J lost 5, with 13 bases in between. This CDR3 contains 14 residues. CDR3 in amino acids: CASSFGGVQETQYF. In nucleotides, the CDR3 is TGTGCCAGCAGTTTCGGAGGGGTCCAGGAGACCCAGTACTTC.

As regards this clonotype: The CDR3 does not close with the conserved phenylalanine or tryptophan, likely indicating a read error. V usage is TRBV5-1 and J usage is TRBJ2-7; 9 bases match TRBD2. J gave up 5 bases and V 0 bases, and 6 bases lay outside the gene matches. CDR3 length equals 15 residues. Germline CDR1 SGHRS, CDR2 YFSETQ. The CDR3 sequence is CASSLVTSGSNEQYN. As DNA, the CDR3 is TGCGCCAGCAGCTTGGTCACTAGCGGGTCGAACGAGCAGTACAAC.

This clonotype has a count of ten or more. The gene calls are TRBV9 and TRBJ1-1; D call uncertain. V lost 0 bases to trimming and J lost 6 bases, with 12 bases between them. Germline V gene sequence: CDR1 SGDLS, CDR2 YYNGEE. The CDR3 contains 14 residues. CDR3 in amino acids: CASSVVDLSSEAFF. CDR3 in DNA: TGTGCCAGCAGCGTAGTGGATCTCTCCTCTGAAGCTTTCTTT.

This clonotype came up many times. This chain connects TRBV6-6 to TRBJ2-7; D may be TRBD1 or TRBD2 (5 bases each). Germline CDR1 is MNHNY and CDR2 is SVGAGI (reference sequence). Trimming stripped 5 bases from V and 7 bases from J, with 12 bases between. The CDR3 has 12 amino acids. The CDR3 loop is CASSLDGGEQYF. DNA for the CDR3: TGTGCCAGCAGTCTGGATGGGGGAGAGCAGTACTTC.

Ten or more counts support this clonotype. The rearrangement links TRBV20-1 to TRBJ2-7; D is possibly TRBD2 (6 bases). Germline V gives CDR1 DFQATT, CDR2 SNEGSKA (reference sequence). V was shortened by 0 bases and J by 6 bases, with 15 bases between the two germline ends. The CDR3 has 14 amino acids. In DNA, the CDR3 is TGCAGTGCTAGAGAAGGAGGGGAAGTCGGCGAGCAGTACTTC. As protein: CSAREGGEVGEQYF.

There are many counts of this clonotype. The chain is built from TRBV5-5 and TRBJ2-7; D uncertain. This CDR3 contains 12 residues. V was cut by 4 bases and J by 6 bases, with 11 bases left in between. Germline V gene lookup returns CDR1 SGHKS and CDR2 YYEKEE (reference sequence). The CDR3 nucleotides read TGTGCCAGCAGCCTGGACGGGCTCGAGCAGTACTTC. This sequence encodes CASSLDGLEQYF.

Many counts were recorded for this clonotype. A single base separates this from a much larger clone, so it may be a read error. V usage is TRBV27 and J usage is TRBJ2-3; no reliable D call. V was clipped by 5 bases and J by 2 bases, with 5 bases between them. Germline V CDR1 and CDR2: MNHEY, SMNVEV (reference sequence). The CDR3 runs to 12 residues. The DNA of the CDR3 is TGTGCCAGCAGTACCCTCACAGATACGCAGTATTTT. It specifies CASSTLTDTQYF.

This clonotype was seen at least ten times. The rearrangement uses TRBV7-9 and TRBJ2-4; 8 bases align to TRBD1. Trimming took 5 bases from V and 6 from J; bases not matched to a gene: 6. CDR1 and CDR2 from the germline V gene are SEHNR and FQNEAQ (reference sequence). The CDR3 length is 14 residues. CDR3 region: CASSVGTGGNIQYF. The CDR3 DNA follows: TGTGCCAGCAGCGTTGGGACAGGCGGAAACATTCAGTACTTC.

In this sample, this clonotype turned up many times. This chain joins TRBV7-2 and TRBJ2-5; D is uncertain. Trimming removed 1 base at V and 5 bases at J, with 14 bases between. The length of the CDR3 is 15 residues. Germline V gene sequence: CDR1 SGHTA, CDR2 FQGNSA. CDR3 sequence: CASSLDHSGSETQYF. In DNA form, the CDR3 reads TGTGCCAGCAGCTTAGATCATTCCGGCTCCGAGACCCAGTACTTC.